The clone carrying this T cell receptor (beta chain) was seen many times. The DNA ends 3 residues before the CDR3 does, and the rest of the CDR3 is filled in from the germline J gene. Clones were sequenced by immunoSEQ multiplex PCR, and TCRdb holds only the in-frame ones, with some missing. In total the sample includes over 30,000 clones, none of them seen once. The sample originates from a study of T cell clonality in common variable immunodeficiency. Patients and controls were mostly of Caucasian heritage. The CDR3 is made up of 15 amino acids. Germline V gene sequence: CDR1 DFQATT, CDR2 SNEGSKA (reference sequence).

The V and J genes are TRBV20-1 and TRBJ2-7, with TRBD2 matching over 7 bases. Source material: peripheral blood mononuclear cells. The sequence was obtained from a person between 18 and 75 years old in good health. CDR3 DNA, as far as it was read: TGCAGGCCTGAAGGAGGGCTAGCGGCCTCCTACGAG. It translates to CRPEGGLAASYE. The CDR3 as a whole reads CRPEGGLAASYEQYF.